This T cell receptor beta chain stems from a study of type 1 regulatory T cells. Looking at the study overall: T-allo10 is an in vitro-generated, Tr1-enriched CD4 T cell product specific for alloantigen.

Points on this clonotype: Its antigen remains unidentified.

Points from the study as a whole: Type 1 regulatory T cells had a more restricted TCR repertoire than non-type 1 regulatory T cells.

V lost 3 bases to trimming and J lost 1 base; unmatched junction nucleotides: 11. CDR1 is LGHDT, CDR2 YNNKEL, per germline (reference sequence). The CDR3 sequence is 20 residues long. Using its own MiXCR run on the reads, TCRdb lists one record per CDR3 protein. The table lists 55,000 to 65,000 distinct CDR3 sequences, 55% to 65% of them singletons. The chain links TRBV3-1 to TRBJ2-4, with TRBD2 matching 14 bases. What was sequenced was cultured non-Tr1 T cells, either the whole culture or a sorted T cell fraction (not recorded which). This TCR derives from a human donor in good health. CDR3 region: CASSHGGLAGGFEAKNIQYF. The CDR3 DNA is TGTGCCAGCAGCCATGGCGGACTAGCGGGAGGTTTTGAGGCCAAAAACATTCAGTACTTC.